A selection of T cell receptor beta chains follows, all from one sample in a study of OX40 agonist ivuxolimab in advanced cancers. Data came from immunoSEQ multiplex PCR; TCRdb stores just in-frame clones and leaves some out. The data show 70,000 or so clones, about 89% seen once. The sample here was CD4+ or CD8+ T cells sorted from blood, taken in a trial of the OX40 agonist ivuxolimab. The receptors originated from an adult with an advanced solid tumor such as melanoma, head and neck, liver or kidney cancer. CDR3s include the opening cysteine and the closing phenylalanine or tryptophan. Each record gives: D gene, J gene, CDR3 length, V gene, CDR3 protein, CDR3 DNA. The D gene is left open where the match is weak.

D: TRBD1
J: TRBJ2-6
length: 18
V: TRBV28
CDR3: CASSPSGQGRYGANVLTF
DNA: TGTGCCAGCAGTCCGTCCGGACAGGGGAGGTATGGGGCCAACGTCCTGACTTTC

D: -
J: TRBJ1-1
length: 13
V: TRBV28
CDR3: CASSLILNTEAFF
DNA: TGTGCCAGCAGTTTGATTCTGAACACTGAAGCTTTCTTT

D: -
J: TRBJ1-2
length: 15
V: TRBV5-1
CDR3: CASSSMDTQASGYTF
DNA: TGCGCCAGCAGCTCGATGGACACGCAAGCGTCGGGCTACACCTTC

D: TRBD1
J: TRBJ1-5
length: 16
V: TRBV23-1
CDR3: CASSQSGQGAVQPQHF
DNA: TGCGCCAGCAGTCAATCGGGCCAGGGGGCGGTTCAGCCCCAGCATTTT

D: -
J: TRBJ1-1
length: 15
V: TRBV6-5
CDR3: CASSSQPTGNTEAFF
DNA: TGTGCCAGCAGTAGCCAGCCGACGGGGAACACTGAAGCTTTCTTT

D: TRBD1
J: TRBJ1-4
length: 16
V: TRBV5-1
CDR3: CASSFAGQGPNEKLFF
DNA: TGCGCCAGCAGCTTTGCGGGACAGGGGCCCAATGAAAAACTGTTTTTT

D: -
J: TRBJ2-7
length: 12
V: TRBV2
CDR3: CASSDSRVAQYF
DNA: TGTGCCAGCAGTGATTCAAGGGTGGCGCAGTACTTC

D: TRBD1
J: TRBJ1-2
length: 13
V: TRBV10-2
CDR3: CASSESTGVGYTF
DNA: TGCGCCAGCAGTGAGTCGACAGGGGTTGGCTACACCTTC

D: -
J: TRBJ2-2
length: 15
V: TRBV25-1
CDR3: CASSAGTLGAGELFF
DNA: TGTGCCAGCAGTGCCGGGACCCTCGGGGCCGGGGAGCTGTTTTTT

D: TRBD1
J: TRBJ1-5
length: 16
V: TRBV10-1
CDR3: CASSEYLTGVGQPQHF
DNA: TGCGCCAGCAGTGAGTATCTGACAGGGGTCGGACAGCCCCAGCATTTT

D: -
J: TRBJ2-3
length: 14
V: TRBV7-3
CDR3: CASSVSGTGDTQYF
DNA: TGTGCCAGCAGCGTGAGCGGGACAGGAGATACGCAGTATTTT

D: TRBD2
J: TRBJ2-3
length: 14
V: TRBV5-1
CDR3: CASSFTSGADTQYF
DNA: TGCGCCAGCAGCTTCACTAGCGGGGCAGATACGCAGTATTTT

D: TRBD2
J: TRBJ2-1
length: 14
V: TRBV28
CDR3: CASRWGGETGEQFF
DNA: TGTGCCAGCCGCTGGGGGGGGGAGACGGGAGAGCAGTTCTTC

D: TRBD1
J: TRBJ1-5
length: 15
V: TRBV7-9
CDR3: CASSLAGRGRQPQHF
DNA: TGTGCCAGCAGCTTAGCGGGCAGGGGGCGTCAGCCCCAGCATTTT

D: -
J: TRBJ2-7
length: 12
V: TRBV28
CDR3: CASGKGVYEQYF
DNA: TGTGCCAGTGGAAAAGGGGTCTACGAGCAGTACTTC

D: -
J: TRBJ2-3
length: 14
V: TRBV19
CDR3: CASSPPGRTDTQYF
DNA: TGTGCCAGTAGTCCCCCCGGGCGCACAGATACGCAGTATTTT

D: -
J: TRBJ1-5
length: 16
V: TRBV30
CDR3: CAWSRGNGRSNQPQHF
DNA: TGTGCCTGGAGCCGGGGAAACGGCAGGAGCAATCAGCCCCAGCATTTT

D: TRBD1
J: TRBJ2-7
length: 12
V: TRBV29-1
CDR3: CSVRDRVWEQYF
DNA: TGCAGCGTTCGGGACAGGGTTTGGGAGCAGTACTTC

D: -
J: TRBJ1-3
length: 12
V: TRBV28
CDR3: CASSPRGNTIYF
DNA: TGTGCCAGCAGTCCCCGAGGAAACACCATATATTTT

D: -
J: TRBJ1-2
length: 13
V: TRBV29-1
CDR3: CSVESTAYYSYTF
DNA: TGCAGCGTTGAATCCACAGCCTATTATAGCTACACCTTC

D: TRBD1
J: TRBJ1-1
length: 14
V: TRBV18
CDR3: CASSPTGTGTEAFF
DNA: TGTGCCAGCTCCCCGACAGGGACGGGCACTGAAGCTTTCTTT

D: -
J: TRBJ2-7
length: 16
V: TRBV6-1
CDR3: CASSEPSSGLSYEQYF
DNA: TGTGCCAGCAGTGAACCTTCGTCGGGGCTGTCCTACGAGCAGTACTTC

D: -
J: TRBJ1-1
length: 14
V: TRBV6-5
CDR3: CASSPGRGGTEAFF
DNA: TGTGCCAGCAGCCCGGGCAGGGGTGGCACTGAAGCTTTCTTT

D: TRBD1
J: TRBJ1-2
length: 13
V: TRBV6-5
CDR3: CASSYRDRDGYTF
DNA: TGTGCCAGCAGTTATAGGGACAGGGATGGCTACACCTTC

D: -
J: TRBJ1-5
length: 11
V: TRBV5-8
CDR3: CASSLAQPQHF
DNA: TGTGCCAGCAGCTTGGCTCAGCCCCAGCATTTT

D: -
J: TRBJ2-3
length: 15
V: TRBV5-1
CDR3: CASSLEAGRTDTQYF
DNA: TGCGCCAGCAGCTTGGAGGCGGGACGCACAGATACGCAGTATTTT

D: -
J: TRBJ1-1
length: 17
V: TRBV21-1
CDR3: CARTLPAGSKGPPGAFF
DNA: TGTGCCAGAACTCTCCCGGCCGGTTCCAAGGGGCCCCCCGGAGCTTTCTTT

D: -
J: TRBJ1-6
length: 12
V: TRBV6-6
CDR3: CASSYSESPLHF
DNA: TGTGCCAGCAGTTACTCGGAGTCACCCCTCCACTTT